Sequencing of this TCR beta chain was carried out in a study of blood T cell repertoires in COVID-19. For the study at large: From the United States, Italy and Spain came samples of acute and convalescent COVID-19. T cells, B-cell-depleted T cells, or PBMCs provided the cDNA or gDNA that served as material.

The CDR3 consists of 16 residues. Losses at the gene ends were 4 bases for V and 0 bases for J; bases not matched to a gene: 5. Germline lookup yields CDR1 LGHNA and CDR2 YSLEER. Study processing details: Counts of nucleated cells, estimated from reference gene primer amplification, were obtained. Clones were sequenced by immunoSEQ multiplex PCR, and TCRdb holds only the in-frame ones, with some missing. V and J calls and clone size are given by that table; D and trimming were obtained from the DNA. The sample consists of over 250,000 clones, 89% of them appearing once. The TCR originated in a woman between 55 and 75 years old with acute or convalescent COVID-19. The rearrangement uses TRBV4-3 and TRBJ2-1; 8 bases are a match to TRBD1. The sequenced sample consisted of peripheral blood. For the CDR3, the DNA is TGCGCCAGCAGCCCGGGACAGGTAAACTCCTACAATGAGCAGTTCTTC. Translated, it gives CASSPGQVNSYNEQFF.